These T cell receptor beta chains were read from a single sample in a study of shared clonotypes between healthy human individuals. Measured with immunoSEQ multiplex PCR; TCRdb has only the in-frame clones, and not every one. The sample holds hundreds of thousands of clones, about 98% seen once. Sequencing used naive CD8+ T cells sorted from blood. The origin of the receptors is a man younger than 45 in good health. Both conserved end residues are part of each CDR3. A D gene is named only where the DNA matches it firmly. The size entry is marked missing in some rows and otherwise reads once, few, many or a size class.

size: .
J: TRBJ2-3
V: TRBV7-8
D: .
DNA: TGTGCCAGCAGCTTAGCGCTGGGGACAACAGATACGCAGTATTTT
CDR3: CASSLALGTTDTQYF

size: .
J: TRBJ2-3
V: TRBV27
D: TRBD1
DNA: TGTGCCAGCAGTTGGGTCCCCGGGACAGGCTCCCGCTGGACAGATACGCAGTATTTT
CDR3: CASSWVPGTGSRWTDTQYF

size: .
J: TRBJ2-7
V: TRBV5-1
D: .
DNA: TGCGCCAGCAGCTTGGGGGTACGGGGACGGTCCTACGAGCAGTACTTC
CDR3: CASSLGVRGRSYEQYF

size: .
J: TRBJ2-7
V: TRBV11-2
D: TRBD1
DNA: TGTGCCAGCAGCCAAGTGGGACAGGGGGCCTACGAGCAGTACTTC
CDR3: CASSQVGQGAYEQYF

size: .
J: TRBJ2-7
V: TRBV2
D: TRBD2
DNA: TGTGCCAGCAGTGACCTCTTGGCTAGCGGGGATAGCTCCTACGAGCAGTACTTC
CDR3: CASSDLLASGDSSYEQYF

size: .
J: TRBJ1-4
V: TRBV7-9
D: .
DNA: TGTGCCAGCAGCTTATTGGGTGGATTGGGTGAAAAACTGTTTTTT
CDR3: CASSLLGGLGEKLFF

size: once
J: TRBJ2-1
V: TRBV7-8
D: TRBD1
DNA: TGTGCCAGCAGCTACCTCCCAATGGGACAGACCCAGGATGAGCAGTTCTTC
CDR3: CASSYLPMGQTQDEQFF

size: .
J: TRBJ2-7
V: TRBV6-1
D: .
DNA: TGTGCCAGCAGTGGCAGTCCCCTCTTCTCCTACGAGCAGTACTTC
CDR3: CASSGSPLFSYEQYF

size: .
J: TRBJ1-2
V: TRBV9
D: TRBD1
DNA: TGTGCCAGCACCCCCACCGGCGGGTTGGGAGACAGGGGGCAGGGAGGCTACACCTTC
CDR3: CASTPTGGLGDRGQGGYTF

size: .
J: TRBJ1-2
V: TRBV11-2
D: TRBD1
DNA: TGTGCCAGCAGCTTAAAGTGGGGGACAGGGGTTAATGGCTACACCTTC
CDR3: CASSLKWGTGVNGYTF

size: .
J: TRBJ2-5
V: TRBV29-1
D: .
DNA: TGCAGCGTTGTCCCCGAAGGGAAGACCCAGTACTTC
CDR3: CSVVPEGKTQYF

size: .
J: TRBJ2-1
V: TRBV2
D: .
DNA: TGTGCCAGCAAATGGGGGAGCGGTTACAATGAGCAGTTCTTC
CDR3: CASKWGSGYNEQFF

size: .
J: TRBJ2-1
V: TRBV27
D: TRBD2
DNA: TGTGCCAGCAGTGACTCTAGCGGAAAGTACAATGAGCAGTTCTTC
CDR3: CASSDSSGKYNEQFF

size: .
J: TRBJ2-7
V: TRBV14
D: .
DNA: TGTGCCACCTCCTGGCCTTACGAGCAGTACTTC
CDR3: CATSWPYEQYF

size: .
J: TRBJ1-2
V: TRBV5-4
D: .
DNA: TGTGCCAGCAGCTCCCCGGGAGCCGGGGGCTACACCTTC
CDR3: CASSSPGAGGYTF

size: .
J: TRBJ2-7
V: TRBV7-8
D: .
DNA: TGTGCCAGCAGCGGACGACACCAAACCTACGAGCAGTACTTC
CDR3: CASSGRHQTYEQYF

size: .
J: TRBJ2-2
V: TRBV9
D: .
DNA: TGTGCCAGCAGCGTAGAAGGCGGGGAGCTGTTTTTT
CDR3: CASSVEGGELFF

size: .
J: TRBJ2-1
V: TRBV14
D: .
DNA: TGTGCCAGCAGCCACGGGGGAGACAATGAGCAGTTCTTC
CDR3: CASSHGGDNEQFF

size: .
J: TRBJ2-7
V: TRBV4-3
D: .
DNA: TGCGCCAGCAGCCAAGAAGCACGGGGGCACTACGAGCAGTACTTC
CDR3: CASSQEARGHYEQYF

size: .
J: TRBJ2-7
V: TRBV21-1
D: .
DNA: TGTGCCAGCAGCATCAACAGGGGAGGGGCCTACGAGCAGTACTTC
CDR3: CASSINRGGAYEQYF

size: .
J: TRBJ2-7
V: TRBV6-5
D: .
DNA: TGTGCCAGCAGTTACTCGGGCAGCTACGAGCAGTACTTC
CDR3: CASSYSGSYEQYF

size: once
J: TRBJ1-2
V: TRBV7-9
D: .
DNA: TGTGCCAGCAGTTTGCTGCTGGGGGGTCGCTATGGCTACACCTTC
CDR3: CASSLLLGGRYGYTF

size: .
J: TRBJ2-3
V: TRBV27
D: .
DNA: TGTGCCAGCAGTCCCGCCGGGGTAGCAGATACGCAGTATTTT
CDR3: CASSPAGVADTQYF

size: .
J: TRBJ2-7
V: TRBV4-1
D: .
DNA: TGCGCCAGCAGCCAAGATGGGGGGAGGCCCTACGAGCAGTACTTC
CDR3: CASSQDGGRPYEQYF

size: .
J: TRBJ2-1
V: TRBV21-1
D: .
DNA: TGTGCCAGCAGCAAAGACTCGGCGGGAAGAGTCGTCGGTGAGCAGTTCTTC
CDR3: CASSKDSAGRVVGEQFF

size: .
J: TRBJ2-1
V: TRBV7-9
D: TRBD1
DNA: TGTGCCAGCAGCCCAGGACAGGGGGTCGATGAGCAGTTCTTC
CDR3: CASSPGQGVDEQFF

size: .
J: TRBJ2-1
V: TRBV7-6
D: .
DNA: TGTGCCAGCAGCACCCGGGACACAAGGCTTGGGCAGTTCTTC
CDR3: CASSTRDTRLGQFF

size: .
J: TRBJ2-5
V: TRBV15
D: .
DNA: TGTGCCACCAGCGACGGGACCCAGTACTTC
CDR3: CATSDGTQYF

size: once
J: TRBJ2-7
V: TRBV7-6
D: .
DNA: TGTGCCAGCAGCTTAGCGGCAGGGAGCTCCTACGAGCAGTACTTC
CDR3: CASSLAAGSSYEQYF

size: .
J: TRBJ2-1
V: TRBV7-9
D: TRBD1
DNA: TGTGCCAGCAGCTTAGTGTTCGGGACAGGGGAGGATGAGCAGTTCTTC
CDR3: CASSLVFGTGEDEQFF

size: .
J: TRBJ2-7
V: TRBV15
D: TRBD2
DNA: TGTGCCACCAGCAGAGCGAAGGGACTAGCCGTTAGCTCCTACGAGCAGTACTTC
CDR3: CATSRAKGLAVSSYEQYF

size: .
J: TRBJ2-1
V: TRBV27
D: .
DNA: TGTGCCAGCAGTTCATGGCCGACTGAGCAGTTCTTC
CDR3: CASSSWPTEQFF

size: .
J: TRBJ2-1
V: TRBV5-1
D: .
DNA: TGCGCCAGCAGCTGGGGACTGACTATGTCAGATGAGCAGTTCTTC
CDR3: CASSWGLTMSDEQFF

size: .
J: TRBJ2-7
V: TRBV7-6
D: .
DNA: TGTGCCAGCAGCTTAGTACAGAGCTCCTACGAGCAGTACTTC
CDR3: CASSLVQSSYEQYF

size: .
J: TRBJ1-3
V: TRBV27
D: .
DNA: TGTGCCAGCAGTTTCCGCTCTGGAAACACCATATATTTT
CDR3: CASSFRSGNTIYF

size: .
J: TRBJ2-3
V: TRBV4-1
D: TRBD2
DNA: TGCGCCAGCAGCCCGGTAGCGGGATTGAGCACAGATACGCAGTATTTT
CDR3: CASSPVAGLSTDTQYF

size: .
J: TRBJ1-4
V: TRBV11-2
D: .
DNA: TGTGCCAGCAGCTTGGGGGCGAGTAGTGAAAAACTGTTTTTT
CDR3: CASSLGASSEKLFF

size: .
J: TRBJ1-3
V: TRBV7-9
D: .
DNA: TGTGCCAGCAGCTTAGACGGGACCTCTGGAAACACCATATATTTT
CDR3: CASSLDGTSGNTIYF

size: .
J: TRBJ2-1
V: TRBV13
D: .
DNA: TGTGCCAGCAGCCCGGGACCATACAATGAGCAGTTCTTC
CDR3: CASSPGPYNEQFF

size: .
J: TRBJ2-7
V: TRBV29-1
D: .
DNA: TGCAGCGTTCTTACAGGGTCCTCCTACGAGCAGTACTTC
CDR3: CSVLTGSSYEQYF

size: .
J: TRBJ2-2
V: TRBV4-3
D: TRBD1
DNA: TGCGCCAGCAGCCAAGATCTGACAGGGGGGAACACCGGGGAGCTGTTTTTT
CDR3: CASSQDLTGGNTGELFF

size: once
J: TRBJ1-5
V: TRBV27
D: .
DNA: TGTGCCAGCAGGTGGGGGAATCAGCCCCAGCATTTT
CDR3: CASRWGNQPQHF

size: .
J: TRBJ2-7
V: TRBV2
D: TRBD1
DNA: TGTGCCAGCTTGGACAGGCGGGAGCAGTACTTC
CDR3: CASLDRREQYF

size: .
J: TRBJ2-7
V: TRBV2
D: .
DNA: TGTGCCAGCAGAGACCATAGAGCGGGCCCTTACGAGCAGTACTTC
CDR3: CASRDHRAGPYEQYF

size: .
J: TRBJ2-7
V: TRBV7-9
D: TRBD2
DNA: TGTGCCAGCAGCTCCAATAATCGGGAGGGCTTCTACGAGCAGTACTTC
CDR3: CASSSNNREGFYEQYF

size: .
J: TRBJ2-2
V: TRBV18
D: TRBD1
DNA: TGTGCCAGCTCACCCCGGGACAGGGGGAACACCGGGGAGCTGTTTTTT
CDR3: CASSPRDRGNTGELFF

size: .
J: TRBJ2-4
V: TRBV7-9
D: TRBD1
DNA: TGTGCCAGCAGCTTCCCGGGACAGGTTTTTCCAGCCAAAAACATTCAGTACTTC
CDR3: CASSFPGQVFPAKNIQYF

size: .
J: TRBJ2-2
V: TRBV11-2
D: .
DNA: TGTGCCAGCAGCTTAGATCGTTTTAACCAGGGATCGAACACCGGGGAGCTGTTTTTT
CDR3: CASSLDRFNQGSNTGELFF

size: .
J: TRBJ1-2
V: TRBV7-9
D: .
DNA: TGTGCCAGCAGCGGAACCCGGGACCCCAAAGGCGGCTACACCTTC
CDR3: CASSGTRDPKGGYTF

size: .
J: TRBJ2-1
V: TRBV7-4
D: TRBD2
DNA: TGTGCCAGCAGCTTAGAAATACCCTTTGAGCGGGACTACAATGAGCAGTTCTTC
CDR3: CASSLEIPFERDYNEQFF

size: .
J: TRBJ2-2
V: TRBV7-9
D: .
DNA: TGTGCCAGCGGCCATACGCCGGGACTCCCTAGGTCGAACACCGGGGAGCTGTTTTTT
CDR3: CASGHTPGLPRSNTGELFF

size: .
J: TRBJ2-1
V: TRBV29-1
D: TRBD1
DNA: TGCAGCGTTGATGGGTCACAGGGGGTTGCCTACAATGAGCAGTTCTTC
CDR3: CSVDGSQGVAYNEQFF

size: .
J: TRBJ1-1
V: TRBV6-1
D: .
DNA: TGTGCCAGCAGTGAGTGGACAGAGAACACTGAAGCTTTCTTT
CDR3: CASSEWTENTEAFF

size: .
J: TRBJ2-1
V: TRBV5-4
D: .
DNA: TGTGCCAGCAGCTTGGTGGGTAGCGGCTACAATGAGCAGTTCTTC
CDR3: CASSLVGSGYNEQFF